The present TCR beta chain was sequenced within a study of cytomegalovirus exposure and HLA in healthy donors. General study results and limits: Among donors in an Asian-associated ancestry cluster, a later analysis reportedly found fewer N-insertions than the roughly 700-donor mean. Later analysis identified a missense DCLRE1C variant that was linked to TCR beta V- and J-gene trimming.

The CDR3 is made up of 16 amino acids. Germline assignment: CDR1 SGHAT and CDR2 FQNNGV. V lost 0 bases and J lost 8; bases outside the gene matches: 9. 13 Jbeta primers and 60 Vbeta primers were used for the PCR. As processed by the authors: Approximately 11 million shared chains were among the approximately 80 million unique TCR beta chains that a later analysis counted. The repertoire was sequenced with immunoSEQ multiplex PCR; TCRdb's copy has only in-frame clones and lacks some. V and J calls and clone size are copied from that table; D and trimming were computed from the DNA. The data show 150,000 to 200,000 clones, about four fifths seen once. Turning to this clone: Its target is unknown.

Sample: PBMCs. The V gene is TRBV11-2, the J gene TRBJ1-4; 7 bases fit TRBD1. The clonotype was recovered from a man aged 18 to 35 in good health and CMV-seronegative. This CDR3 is CASSLETGRRWEKLFF. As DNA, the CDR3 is TGTGCCAGCAGCTTAGAGACAGGGCGTCGTTGGGAAAAACTGTTTTTT.